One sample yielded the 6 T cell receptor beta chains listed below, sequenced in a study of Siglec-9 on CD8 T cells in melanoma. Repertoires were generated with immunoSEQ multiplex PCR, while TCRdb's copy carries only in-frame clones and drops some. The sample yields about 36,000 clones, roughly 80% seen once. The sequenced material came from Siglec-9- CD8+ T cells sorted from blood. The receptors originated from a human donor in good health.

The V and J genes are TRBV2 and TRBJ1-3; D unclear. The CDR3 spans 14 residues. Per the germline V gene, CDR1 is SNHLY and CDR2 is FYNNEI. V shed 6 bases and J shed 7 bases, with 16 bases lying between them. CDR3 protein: CASRPGQTLNTIYF. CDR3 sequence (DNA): TGTGCCAGCAGGCCGGGTCAGACATTGAACACCATATATTTT.

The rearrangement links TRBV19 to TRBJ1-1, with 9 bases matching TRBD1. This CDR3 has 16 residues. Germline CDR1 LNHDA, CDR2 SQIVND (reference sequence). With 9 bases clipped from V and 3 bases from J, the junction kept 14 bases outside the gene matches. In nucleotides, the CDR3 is TGTGCCAGCCTCCGGGACAGGGAAGGGTTGGACACTGAAGCTTTCTTT. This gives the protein CASLRDREGLDTEAFF.

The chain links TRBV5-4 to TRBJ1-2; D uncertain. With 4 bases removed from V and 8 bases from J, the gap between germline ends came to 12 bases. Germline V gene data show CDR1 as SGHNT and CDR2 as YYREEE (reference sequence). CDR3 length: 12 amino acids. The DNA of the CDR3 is TGTGCCAGCAGCCTCAGTTCTGGGGGCTACACCTTC. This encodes CASSLSSGGYTF.

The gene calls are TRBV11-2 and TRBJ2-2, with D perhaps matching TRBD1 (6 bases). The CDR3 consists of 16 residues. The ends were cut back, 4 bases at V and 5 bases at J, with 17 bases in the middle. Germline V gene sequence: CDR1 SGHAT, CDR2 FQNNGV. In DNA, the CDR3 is TGTGCCAGCAGCTCCTCATGGGGGCGCGAGACCGGGGAGCTGTTTTTT. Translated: CASSSSWGRETGELFF.

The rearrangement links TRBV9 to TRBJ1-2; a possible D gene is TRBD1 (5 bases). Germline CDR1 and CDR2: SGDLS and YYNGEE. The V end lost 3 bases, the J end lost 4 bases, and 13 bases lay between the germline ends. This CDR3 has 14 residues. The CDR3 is CASSAGGAGYGYTF. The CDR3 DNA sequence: TGTGCCAGCAGCGCCGGTGGGGCGGGCTATGGCTACACCTTC.

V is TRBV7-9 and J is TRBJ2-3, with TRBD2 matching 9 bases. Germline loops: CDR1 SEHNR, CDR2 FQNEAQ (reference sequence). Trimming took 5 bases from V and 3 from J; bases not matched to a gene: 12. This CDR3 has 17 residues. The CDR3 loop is CASSLLAGVGATDTQYF. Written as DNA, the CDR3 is TGTGCCAGCAGCCTCTTAGCGGGGGTGGGTGCAACAGATACGCAGTATTTT.